This TCR beta chain was recorded in a study of cytomegalovirus exposure and HLA in healthy donors. The PCR made use of 60 Vbeta and 13 Jbeta primers. Data came from immunoSEQ multiplex PCR; TCRdb stores just in-frame clones and leaves some out. The sample records over 250,000 clones, roughly 85% being singletons. CDR3 size: 16 residues. Germline V gene sequence: CDR1 KGHSH, CDR2 LQKENI. Between the trimmed V and J ends, which lost 0 bases and 0 bases, there was a span of 12 bases. J is TRBJ2-7 and V is TRBV18; weak D call: TRBD2 (5 bases). The sample comprised PBMCs. This clonotype originated in a man aged 35 to 55 in good health and CMV-seropositive. CDR3 in DNA: TGTGCCAGCTCACCACCGTTCCCCAGCGGCTCCTACGAGCAGTACTTC. Amino acid sequence: CASSPPFPSGSYEQYF.